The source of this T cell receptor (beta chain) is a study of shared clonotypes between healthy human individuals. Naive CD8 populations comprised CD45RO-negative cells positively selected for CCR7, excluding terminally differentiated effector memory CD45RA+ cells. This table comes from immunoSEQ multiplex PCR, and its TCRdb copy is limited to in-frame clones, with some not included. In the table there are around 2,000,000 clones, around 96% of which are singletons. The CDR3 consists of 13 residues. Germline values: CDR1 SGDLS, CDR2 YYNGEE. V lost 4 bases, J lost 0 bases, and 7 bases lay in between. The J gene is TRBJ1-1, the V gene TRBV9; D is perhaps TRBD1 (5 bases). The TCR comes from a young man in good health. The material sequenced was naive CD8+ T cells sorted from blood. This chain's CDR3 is CASSMGVNTEAFF. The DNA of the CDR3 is TGTGCCAGCAGCATGGGGGTGAACACTGAAGCTTTCTTT.